The 2 T cell receptor beta chains in this list originate from one sample, sequenced in a study of OX40 agonist ivuxolimab in advanced cancers. Method: immunoSEQ multiplex PCR; TCRdb's copy keeps in-frame clones and lacks some. The table records some 20,000 clones, around nine tenths of them present only once. The sequencing here drew on CD4+ or CD8+ T cells sorted from blood, taken in a trial of the OX40 agonist ivuxolimab. The receptors originated from an adult with an advanced solid tumor such as melanoma, head and neck, liver or kidney cancer.

The chain recombines TRBV4-1 with TRBJ2-7; D not resolved. The CDR3 is 14 residues long. Germline V lookup: CDR1 MGHRA, CDR2 YSYEKL. Trimming left V 1 base short and J 4 bases short, with 11 bases between. The CDR3 DNA sequence: TGCGCCAGCAGCCAAGTTGTCAGTTCTTACGAGCAGTACTTC. Encoded protein: CASSQVVSSYEQYF.

V is TRBV12-5 and J is TRBJ2-7, with D perhaps assigned TRBD1 or TRBD2 (5 bases each). Trimming removed 6 bases at V and 0 bases at J, with 15 bases between. This CDR3 spans 15 amino acids. Looked up from germline, CDR1 is LGHNT and CDR2 is FRNRAP. The CDR3 coding sequence is TGTGCTAGTGGCCCCGGGGCAGGCGTCTCCTACGAGCAGTACTTC. Its translation is CASGPGAGVSYEQYF.